Sequencing of this T cell receptor beta chain was carried out in a study of Ad26.COV2.S vaccination and SARS-CoV-2 variants. Across the whole study: The donor participated in the COV1001 trial, in its Ad26.COV2.S arm. Each vaccinee took Ad26.COV2.S intramuscularly, once or twice 56 days apart.

Regarding treatment: around 19 received Ad26.COV2.S at low or high dose, single or two shots; 5 received placebo; per-sample allocation not given. Collection of the samples took place on day 63 after the first injection of vaccine or placebo. Findings and limits, study-wide: Using TCR breadth and depth analyses may have led to underestimated total T cell responses. Breadth, reportedly substantial, characterized the spike-specific CD8+ and CD4+ T cell responses after vaccination.

Some clones are missing from TCRdb's copy, which holds only in-frame ones; the method was immunoSEQ multiplex PCR. The profile shows 400,000 to 500,000 clones, roughly 90% of them singletons. Turning to this clone: Its antigen is not known.

The CDR3 spans 15 residues. The V segment lost 7 bases and the J segment 7 bases; nucleotides outside the gene matches: 6. Germline CDR1 SGHTA, CDR2 FQGNSA. V usage is TRBV7-2 and J usage is TRBJ2-1; TRBD2 agrees at 14 bases. The sequence came from a person aged 18-65 years who received the Ad26.COV2.S COVID-19 vaccine or a placebo. Material: peripheral blood, obtained in a trial of Ad26.COV2.S vaccine versus placebo. This CDR3 is CASNPGLAGVNEQFF. Written as DNA, the CDR3 is TGTGCCAGCAATCCGGGACTAGCGGGGGTAAATGAGCAGTTCTTC.